A selection of T cell receptor beta chains follows, all from one sample in a study of OX40 agonist ivuxolimab in advanced cancers. Data came from immunoSEQ multiplex PCR; TCRdb stores just in-frame clones and leaves some out. The sample lists about 51,000 clones, around four fifths occurring once. Sequences were derived from CD4+ or CD8+ T cells sorted from blood, sampled in a trial of the OX40 agonist ivuxolimab. These receptors were taken from an adult with an advanced solid tumor such as melanoma, head and neck, liver or kidney cancer. The CDR3 runs from the conserved cysteine through the conserved F or W. A D gene is named only where the DNA matches it firmly. Part of the rows lack a size; the others show once, few, many or a class for expanded clones.

>TRBV19|-|TRBJ1-5|-
TGTGCCAGTAGTAGGGGACTTCCGAATCAGCCCCAGCATTTT
CASSRGLPNQPQHF
>TRBV19|-|TRBJ1-5|-
TGTGCCAGTAGTATAGGCGTGTATTCCGGGTCGGGCAATCAGCCCCAGCATTTT
CASSIGVYSGSGNQPQHF
>TRBV5-6|once|TRBJ2-7|TRBD1
TGTGCCAGCAGCTTGGGAGACAGGGTCTCCTACGAGCAGTACTTC
CASSLGDRVSYEQYF
>TRBV11-1|few|TRBJ1-5|TRBD1
TGTGCCAGCAGAAAACAGGGGAGGGATCAGCCCCAGCATTTT
CASRKQGRDQPQHF
>TRBV7-5|-|TRBJ2-1|-
TGTGTCAGAAGCCTACTAAGCGTGTCCTACAATGAGCAGTTCTTC
CVRSLLSVSYNEQFF
>TRBV11-2|-|TRBJ2-7|TRBD2
TGTGCCAGCAGCTTGGGACTACCCTACGAGCAGTACTTC
CASSLGLPYEQYF
>TRBV9|-|TRBJ2-5|TRBD2
TGTGCCAGCAGCCCGGGAGGAAGGATGGGGCAAGAGACCCAGTACTTC
CASSPGGRMGQETQYF
>TRBV11-2|-|TRBJ2-2|-
TGTGCCAGCAGCCTAGCGCTGTGGAGCACCGGGGAGCTGTTTTTT
CASSLALWSTGELFF
>TRBV6-1|-|TRBJ1-5|-
TGTGCCAGCAGTGAATTAAGGGCCGGCAATCAGCCCCAGCATTTT
CASSELRAGNQPQHF
>TRBV7-6|-|TRBJ2-1|-
TGTGCCAGCAGCTTAGCGCACTGGAATGAGCAGTTCTTC
CASSLAHWNEQFF
>TRBV27|-|TRBJ2-1|-
TGTGCCAGCTCAGAAGGGAATGAGCAGTTCTTC
CASSEGNEQFF
>TRBV9|-|TRBJ1-1|-
TGTGCCAGCACTCCGCCCGTGGCAGGGCGACGTGAAGCTTTCTTT
CASTPPVAGRREAFF
>TRBV6-4|few|TRBJ2-2|-
TGTGCCAGCAGTGATGGACAGCACACCGGGGAGCTGTTTTTT
CASSDGQHTGELFF
>TRBV5-1|-|TRBJ2-2|-
TGCGCCAGCAGCCACACCGGGGAGCTGTTTTTT
CASSHTGELFF
>TRBV4-3|few|TRBJ2-3|TRBD2
TGCGCCAGCAGCCAAGATCATCTTTCTGTACTAGCGGGGGGCACAGATACGCAGTATTTT
CASSQDHLSVLAGGTDTQYF